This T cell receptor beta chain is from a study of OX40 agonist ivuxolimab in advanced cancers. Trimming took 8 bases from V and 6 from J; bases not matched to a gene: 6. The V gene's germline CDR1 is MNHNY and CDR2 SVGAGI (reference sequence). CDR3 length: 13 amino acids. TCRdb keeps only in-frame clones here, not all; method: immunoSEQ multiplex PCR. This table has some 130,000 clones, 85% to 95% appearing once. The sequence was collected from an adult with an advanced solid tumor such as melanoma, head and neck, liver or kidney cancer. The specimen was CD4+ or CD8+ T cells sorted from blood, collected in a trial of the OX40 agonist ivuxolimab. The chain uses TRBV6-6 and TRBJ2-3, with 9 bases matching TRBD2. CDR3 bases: TGTGCCAGCCGGAGCGGGGGGAGGGATACGCAGTATTTT. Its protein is CASRSGGRDTQYF.